This T cell receptor (beta chain) was recovered during a study of cytomegalovirus exposure and HLA in healthy donors. Study-wide points: Confirmation was obtained in vitro that a few CMV-associated chains are specific for CMV antigens. Some TCR beta chains (around 180 of them) were listed as cytomegalovirus-associated. High sensitivity and specificity were reportedly achieved when the classifier diagnosed cytomegalovirus status.

Profiled with immunoSEQ multiplex PCR; TCRdb holds only in-frame clones, not every one. The sample holds approximately 82,000 clones, around 92% seen once. The V end lost 0 bases, the J end lost 4 bases, and 12 bases lay between the germline ends. Germline lookup yields CDR1 PRHDT and CDR2 FYEKMQ (reference sequence). The CDR3 sequence is 16 residues long. As to this clone: What it recognizes is unknown.

Donors were drawn from the approximately 110-subject validation cohort, separate from the roughly 700-subject first cohort. Sequencing was carried out using PBMCs. This TCR was recovered from a man between 18 and 29 years old in good health and CMV-seronegative. This chain connects TRBV13 to TRBJ1-4; D perhaps matches TRBD1 (6 bases). The CDR3 protein is CASSLGPTGLNEKLFF. CDR3 coding DNA: TGTGCCAGCAGCTTAGGCCCGACAGGTCTTAATGAAAAACTGTTTTTT.